This T cell receptor beta chain was recorded in a study of CD8 T cells in ankylosing spondylitis. The sample holds many counts of this clonotype. Its antigen remains unknown. Quantitative barcoded 5'-RACE was used to prepare TCR beta libraries. From the 5' RACE reads, TCRdb called clonotypes with MiXCR, one entry per CDR3 protein. The table includes approximately 520,000 distinct CDR3 sequences, about 5% detected once. Points from the study as a whole: Characteristic of ankylosing spondylitis blood, it appeared, was a TCR beta motif comprising about 8 highly homologous variants. Some of the motif variants had earlier been found in reactive arthritis patients' fluid and blood. Disease-linked clones reportedly concentrated significantly in matched ankylosing spondylitis synovial fluid.

The source is a male donor with ankylosing spondylitis. Sequences were obtained from blood, either unsorted or a sorted T cell fraction (not recorded which).

Here the CDR3 reads CASSYSQTGWDTEAFF. Written as DNA, the CDR3 is TGTGCCAGCAGTTACTCACAGACAGGGTGGGACACTGAAGCTTTCTTT. The chain joins TRBV6-5 to TRBJ1-1; 7 nucleotides align to TRBD1. The germline V gene has CDR1 MNHEY and CDR2 SVGAGI. V shed 0 bases, J shed 3 bases, and the junction held 7 bases outside the gene matches. This CDR3 is built from 16 residues.